This is a list of T cell receptor beta chains from one sample in a study of T cells in Graves' hyperthyroidism and ophthalmopathy. TCRdb analysed the multiplex PCR reads with MiXCR anew, one entry per CDR3 protein. The sample shows approximately 410,000 distinct CDR3 sequences, about 15% of them seen only once. The specimen was blood. The origin of the receptors is a man between 18 and 29 years old with Graves' ophthalmopathy. Both conserved end residues are trimmed from each CDR3.

TRBV12-3/TRBV12-4	TRBJ1-2	ASSFGQLVYGYT
TRBV3-1	TRBJ1-1	ASSLNRGGNTEAF
TRBV4-2	TRBJ2-7	ASSQEGTTLLYEQY
TRBV6-2/TRBV6-3	TRBJ2-7	ASSYYWVEQY
TRBV11-2	TRBJ2-1	ASTGWGLAVHEQF
TRBV20-1	TRBJ2-2	SASPTGTIGPGELF
TRBV30	TRBJ2-5	AWSVGAEVEGLAPETQY
TRBV5-1	TRBJ2-1	ASSSPQGVDNEQF
TRBV28	TRBJ2-1	ASSTPGLAFYNEQF
TRBV27	TRBJ2-1	ASSPSGLAGFMSNEQF
TRBV24-1	TRBJ1-5	ATSDRANQPQH